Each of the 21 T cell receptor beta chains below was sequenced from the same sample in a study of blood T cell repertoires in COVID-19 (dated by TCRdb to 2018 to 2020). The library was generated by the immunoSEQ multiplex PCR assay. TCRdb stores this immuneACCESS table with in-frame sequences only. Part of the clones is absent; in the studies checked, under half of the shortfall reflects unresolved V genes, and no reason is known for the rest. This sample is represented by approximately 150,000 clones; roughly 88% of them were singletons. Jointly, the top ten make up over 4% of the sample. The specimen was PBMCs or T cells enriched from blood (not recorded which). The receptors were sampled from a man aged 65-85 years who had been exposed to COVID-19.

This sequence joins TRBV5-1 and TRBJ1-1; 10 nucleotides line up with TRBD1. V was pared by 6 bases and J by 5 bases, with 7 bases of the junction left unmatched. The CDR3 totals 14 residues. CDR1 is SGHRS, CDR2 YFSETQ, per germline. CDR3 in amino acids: CASTGQGEMTEAFF. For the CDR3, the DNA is TGCGCCAGCACCGGACAGGGGGAGATGACTGAAGCTTTCTTT.

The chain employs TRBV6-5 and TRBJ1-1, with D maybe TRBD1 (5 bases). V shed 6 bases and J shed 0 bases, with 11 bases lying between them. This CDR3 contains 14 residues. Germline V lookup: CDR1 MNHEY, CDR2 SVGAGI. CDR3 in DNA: TGTGCCAGCAGCCGAGGCAGGGTGAACACTGAAGCTTTCTTT. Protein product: CASSRGRVNTEAFF.

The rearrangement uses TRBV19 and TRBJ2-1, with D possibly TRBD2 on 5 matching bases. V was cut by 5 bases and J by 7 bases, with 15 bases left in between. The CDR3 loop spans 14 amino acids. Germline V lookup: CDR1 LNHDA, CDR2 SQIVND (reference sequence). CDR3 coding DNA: TGTGCCAGTAGTGCCCTCGTTTGGAGGAATGAGCAGTTCTTC. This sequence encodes CASSALVWRNEQFF.

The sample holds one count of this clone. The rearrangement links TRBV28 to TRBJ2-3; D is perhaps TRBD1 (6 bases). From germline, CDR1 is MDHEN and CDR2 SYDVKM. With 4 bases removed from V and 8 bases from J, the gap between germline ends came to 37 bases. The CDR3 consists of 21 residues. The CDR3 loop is CASSSSPPGRRTDSRTGTQYF. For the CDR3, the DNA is TGTGCCAGCAGTTCCAGCCCTCCGGGACGGAGGACAGACAGCCGCACCGGTACGCAGTATTTT. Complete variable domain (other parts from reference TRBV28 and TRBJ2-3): DVKVTQSSRYLVKRTGEKVFLECVQDMDHENMFWYRQDPGLGLRLIYFSYDVKMKEKGDIPEGYSVSREKKERFSLILESASTNQTSMYLCASSSSPPGRRTDSRTGTQYFGPGTRLTVL.

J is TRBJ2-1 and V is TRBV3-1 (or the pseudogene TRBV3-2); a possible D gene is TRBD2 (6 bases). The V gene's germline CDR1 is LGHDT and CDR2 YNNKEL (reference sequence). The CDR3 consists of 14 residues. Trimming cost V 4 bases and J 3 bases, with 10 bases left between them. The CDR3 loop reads CASSPGLLYNEQFF. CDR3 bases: TGTGCCAGCAGCCCGGGACTGCTCTACAATGAGCAGTTCTTC.

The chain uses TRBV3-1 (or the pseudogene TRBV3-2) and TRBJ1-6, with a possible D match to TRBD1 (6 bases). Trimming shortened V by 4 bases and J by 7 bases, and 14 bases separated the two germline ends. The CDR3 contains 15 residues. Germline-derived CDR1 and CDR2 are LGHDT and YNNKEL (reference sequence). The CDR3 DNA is TGTGCCAGCAGCCGGCGCGGGCAGGGGAATTCACCCCTCCACTTT. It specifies CASSRRGQGNSPLHF.

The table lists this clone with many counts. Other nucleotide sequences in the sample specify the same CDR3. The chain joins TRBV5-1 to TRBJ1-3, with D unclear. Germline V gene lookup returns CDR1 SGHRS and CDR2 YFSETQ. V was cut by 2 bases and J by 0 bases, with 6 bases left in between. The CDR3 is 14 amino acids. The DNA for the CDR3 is TGCGCCAGCAGCTTACAAACCTCTGGAAACACCATATATTTT. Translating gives CASSLQTSGNTIYF. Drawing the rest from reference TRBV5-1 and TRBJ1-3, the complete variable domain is KAGVTQTPRYLIKTRGQQVTLSCSPISGHRSVSWYQQTPGQGLQFLFEYFSETQRNKGNFPGRFSGRQFSNSRSEMNVSTLELGDSALYLCASSLQTSGNTIYFGEGSWLTVV.

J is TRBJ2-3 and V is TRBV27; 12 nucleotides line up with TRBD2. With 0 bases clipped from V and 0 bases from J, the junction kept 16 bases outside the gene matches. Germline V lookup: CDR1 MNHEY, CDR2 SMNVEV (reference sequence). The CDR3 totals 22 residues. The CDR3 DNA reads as TGTGCCAGCAGTTTATCCCCCAATCTCGGACTAGCGGGAAAAGGGAGCACAGATACGCAGTATTTT. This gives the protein CASSLSPNLGLAGKGSTDTQYF.

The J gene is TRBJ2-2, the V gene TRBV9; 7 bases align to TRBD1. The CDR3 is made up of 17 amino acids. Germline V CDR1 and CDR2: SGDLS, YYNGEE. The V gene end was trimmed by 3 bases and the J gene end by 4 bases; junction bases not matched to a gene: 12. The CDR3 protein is CASSAMGQFEGTGELFF. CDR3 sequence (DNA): TGTGCCAGCAGCGCCATGGGACAGTTTGAGGGCACCGGGGAGCTGTTTTTT.

As DNA, the CDR3 is TGTGCCTGGAGTGCCCCTGGACAGGGGGCTAGCTATGGCTACACCTTC. Its translation is CAWSAPGQGASYGYTF. This chain connects TRBV30 to TRBJ1-2; 11 positions agree with TRBD1. V shed 1 base and J 4 bases; nucleotides not matched to a gene: 8. The germline CDR1 and CDR2 sequences are GTSNPN and SVGIG (reference sequence). This CDR3 is 16 amino acids long.

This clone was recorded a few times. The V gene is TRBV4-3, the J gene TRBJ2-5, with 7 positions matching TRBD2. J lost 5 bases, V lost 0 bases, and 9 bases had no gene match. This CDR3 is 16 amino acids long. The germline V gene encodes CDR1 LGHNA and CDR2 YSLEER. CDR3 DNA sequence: TGCGCCAGCAGCCAAGATGGGACGGGGCGGGGGGAGACCCAGTACTTC. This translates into CASSQDGTGRGETQYF.

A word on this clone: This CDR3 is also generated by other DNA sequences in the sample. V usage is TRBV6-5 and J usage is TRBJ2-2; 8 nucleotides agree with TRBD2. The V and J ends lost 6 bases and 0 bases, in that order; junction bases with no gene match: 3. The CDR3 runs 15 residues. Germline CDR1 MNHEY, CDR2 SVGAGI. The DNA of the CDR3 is TGTGCCAGCAGGTCCGGGGGGGCGAACACCGGGGAGCTGTTTTTT. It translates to CASRSGGANTGELFF.

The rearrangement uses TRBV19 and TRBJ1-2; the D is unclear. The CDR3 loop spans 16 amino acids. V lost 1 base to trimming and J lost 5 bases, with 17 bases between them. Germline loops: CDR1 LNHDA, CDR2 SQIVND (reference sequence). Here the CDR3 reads CASSIVFGSWRYGYTF. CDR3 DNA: TGTGCCAGTAGTATAGTATTCGGCAGTTGGAGGTATGGCTACACCTTC.

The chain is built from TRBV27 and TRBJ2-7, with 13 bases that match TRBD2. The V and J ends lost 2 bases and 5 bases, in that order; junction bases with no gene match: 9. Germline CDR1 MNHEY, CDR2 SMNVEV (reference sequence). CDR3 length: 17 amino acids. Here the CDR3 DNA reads TGTGCCAGCAGTTTAACCCCGGGACTAGCGGGGAGCGACGAGCAGTACTTC. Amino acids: CASSLTPGLAGSDEQYF.

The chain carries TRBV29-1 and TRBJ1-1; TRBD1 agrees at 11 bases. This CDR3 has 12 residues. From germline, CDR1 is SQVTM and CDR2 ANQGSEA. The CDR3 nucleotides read TGCAGTTCCGGGACAGGGGGCACTGAAGCTTTCTTT. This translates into CSSGTGGTEAFF.

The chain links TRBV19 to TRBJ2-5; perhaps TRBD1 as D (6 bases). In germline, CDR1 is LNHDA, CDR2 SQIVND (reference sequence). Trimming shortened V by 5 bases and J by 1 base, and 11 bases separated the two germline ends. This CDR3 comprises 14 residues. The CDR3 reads CASSLQGTQETQYF. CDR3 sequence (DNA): TGTGCCAGTAGTCTACAGGGTACCCAAGAGACCCAGTACTTC.

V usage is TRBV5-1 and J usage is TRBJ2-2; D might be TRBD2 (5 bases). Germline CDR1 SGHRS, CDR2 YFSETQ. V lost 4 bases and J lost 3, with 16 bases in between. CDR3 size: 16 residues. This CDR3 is CASSPAAGSHTGELFF. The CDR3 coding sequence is TGCGCCAGCAGCCCGGCGGCTGGGAGCCACACCGGGGAGCTGTTTTTT.

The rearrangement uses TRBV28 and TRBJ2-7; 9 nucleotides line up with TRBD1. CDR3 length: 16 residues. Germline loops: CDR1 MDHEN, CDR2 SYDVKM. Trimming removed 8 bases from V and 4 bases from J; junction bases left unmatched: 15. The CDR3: CASFNSVGQGRYEQYF. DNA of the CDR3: TGTGCCAGCTTCAACTCCGTCGGACAGGGGAGGTACGAGCAGTACTTC. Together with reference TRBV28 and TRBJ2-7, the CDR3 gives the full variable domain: DVKVTQSSRYLVKRTGEKVFLECVQDMDHENMFWYRQDPGLGLRLIYFSYDVKMKEKGDIPEGYSVSREKKERFSLILESASTNQTSMYLCASFNSVGQGRYEQYFGPGTRLTVT.

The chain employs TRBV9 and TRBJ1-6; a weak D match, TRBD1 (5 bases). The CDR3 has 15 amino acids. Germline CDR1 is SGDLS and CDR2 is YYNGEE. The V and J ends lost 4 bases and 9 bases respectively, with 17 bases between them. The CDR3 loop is CASSFRGDWGSPLHF. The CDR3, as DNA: TGTGCCAGCAGCTTCCGGGGGGACTGGGGTTCACCCCTCCACTTT.

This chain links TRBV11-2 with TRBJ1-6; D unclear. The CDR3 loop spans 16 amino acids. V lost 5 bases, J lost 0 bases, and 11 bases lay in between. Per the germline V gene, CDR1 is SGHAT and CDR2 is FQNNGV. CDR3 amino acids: CASSRSGSSYNSPLHF. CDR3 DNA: TGTGCCAGCAGCCGGTCGGGTAGCTCCTATAATTCACCCCTCCACTTT.

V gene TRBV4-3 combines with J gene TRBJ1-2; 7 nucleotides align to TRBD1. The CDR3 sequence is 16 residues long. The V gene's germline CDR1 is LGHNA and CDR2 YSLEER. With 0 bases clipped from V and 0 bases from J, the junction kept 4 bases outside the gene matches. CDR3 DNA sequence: TGCGCCAGCAGCCAAGATCGGGACAGCGCTAACTATGGCTACACCTTC. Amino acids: CASSQDRDSANYGYTF.